The clone carrying this TCR beta chain came up once. The sample belongs to a study of T cell changes during pregnancy in multiple sclerosis. CDR3 length equals 14 residues. The ends lost 5 bases at V and 6 bases at J; junction bases unmatched: 7. Germline V gives CDR1 MDHEN, CDR2 SYDVKM. Using immunoSEQ multiplex PCR, the repertoire was profiled, and TCRdb retains in-frame clones only, with some absent. The table lists about 80,000 clones, under 95% of them singletons, with about 3% in the top ten. The receptor was derived from a female donor with multiple sclerosis, enrolled in a pregnancy study. The material sequenced was peripheral blood, taken before pregnancy. This chain links TRBV28 with TRBJ2-7, with TRBD1 identical over 10 bases. The CDR3 loop reads CASSRIGTGAEQYF. The DNA for the CDR3 is TGTGCCAGCAGTAGAATAGGGACAGGGGCCGAGCAGTACTTC.